This T cell receptor beta chain was obtained from a study of molecular identifiers for immune sequencing clone quantification. Study-wide points: Spiked Jurkat TCR RNA originating from one cell could reportedly be identified amid 850,000 to 1,000,000 naive cells. Whereas clones above 20 RNA copies held under 1% of naive-cell molecules, they held over 97% of effector molecules. Highly expanded clone sizes could be underestimated by identical TCR molecules that share a barcode.

TCRdb recomputed calls from the PCR reads with MiXCR, one row per CDR3 protein. The sample includes approximately 97,000 distinct CDR3 sequences, more than 20% of them seen just once. This clonotype was seen repeatedly, ten times or more. The antigen remains undetermined. J gave up 4 bases and V 2 bases, and 4 bases lay outside the gene matches. The germline gives CDR1 LGHNA, CDR2 YSLEER. The CDR3 contains 15 residues. Between about 18,000 and 1,100,000 sorted cells, with 10%, 30% or 50% RNA, yielded naive CD8 libraries. The rearrangement uses TRBV4-3 and TRBJ2-7; TRBD2 aligns across 11 bases. The origin of this receptor is a human donor in good health. Some libraries in this study had Jurkat cell RNA spiked in. Material for sequencing was naive CD8+ T cells from blood, with Jurkat cell RNA spiked in. Subset denoted: FACS-sorted CD8+CD4-CCR7+CD45RA+ naive T cells. The CDR3 sequence is CASSQLAGGEYEQYF. The CDR3 DNA sequence: TGCGCCAGCAGCCAACTAGCGGGGGGAGAGTACGAGCAGTACTTC.